This T cell receptor beta chain derives from a study of CD8 T cells in Susac syndrome. Background on the study: Among sequenced Susac syndrome patients, six had active disease and roughly eight were in remission. Patients with Susac syndrome were therapy-naive, on corticosteroids, or on intravenous immunoglobulin alone at the time that blood was drawn.

The RNA, about 0.5 to 1 ug, was put through reverse transcription using random hexamers. The amplification used immunoSEQ multiplex PCR on TCR beta CDR3; it spanned 54 Vbeta and 13 Jbeta. TCRdb recomputed calls from the immunoSEQ multiplex PCR reads with MiXCR, one row per CDR3 protein. The sample lists roughly 140,000 distinct CDR3 sequences, around 95% occurring once. CDR3 length equals 13 residues. Germline values: CDR1 SGHAT, CDR2 FQNNGV. The ends were cut back, 5 bases at V and 7 bases at J, with 12 bases in the middle. The V and J genes are TRBV11-2 and TRBJ2-1, with D unclear. The receptor comes from a human donor with Susac syndrome. The sample comprised CD4+ T cells from PBMCs. CDR3 sequence (DNA): TGTGCCAGCAGCGCCGGAGATTGGAATGAGCAGTTCTTC. Translating it yields CASSAGDWNEQFF.